This passage covers 29 T cell receptor beta chains from one sample sequenced in a study of blood T cell repertoires in COVID-19. The method was immunoSEQ multiplex PCR; TCRdb's version includes in-frame clones alone and lacks a portion of them. The table includes approximately 92,000 clones, 70% to 90% detected once. Sample: peripheral blood. These receptors originate from a woman aged 55-70 years in a cohort sampled during active or convalescent COVID-19.

This clone showed up just once. The chain links TRBV6-5 to TRBJ1-1, with a possible D match to TRBD1 (5 bases). The CDR3 sequence is 11 residues long. Germline CDR1 reads MNHEY; CDR2 reads SVGAGI. V lost 6 bases and J lost 10, with 12 bases in between. CDR3 loop: CASRTGGGAFF. The CDR3 DNA reads TGTGCCAGCAGGACGGGGGGTGGAGCTTTCTTT.

This chain uses TRBV20-1 with TRBJ1-1; D call uncertain. The germline CDR1 and CDR2 sequences are DFQATT and SNEGSKA (reference sequence). The CDR3 covers 11 residues. The V end was cut by 6 bases, the J end by 1 base, with 6 bases between. CDR3 bases: TGCAGTGCGGGCGAGAACACTGAAGCTTTCTTT. The encoded protein is CSAGENTEAFF.

A note on this clone: One end of the junction is discordant with germline, which a read error may explain. The chain couples TRBV19 to TRBJ1-2; a weak D match, TRBD1 (5 bases). Germline V lookup: CDR1 LNHDA, CDR2 SQIVND (reference sequence). CDR3 length equals 14 residues. CDR3 sequence (DNA): TGTGCCAGTAATGGTGGGCAGGGTTTCTATGGCCACACCTTC. The encoded protein is CASNGGQGFYGHTF.

The rearrangement links TRBV3-1 (or the pseudogene TRBV3-2) to TRBJ1-6, with 10 bases fitting TRBD1. Trimming at V came to 0 bases and at J to 12 bases, leaving 8 bases not matched to a gene. CDR1 is LGHDT, CDR2 YNNKEL, per germline (reference sequence). This CDR3 contains 16 residues. Written as DNA, the CDR3 is TGTGCCAGCAGCCAAGAAACCGGGACAGGGGTTGGACCCCTCCACTTT. This gives the protein CASSQETGTGVGPLHF.

J is TRBJ1-1 and V is TRBV29-1; 8 bases fit TRBD1. Germline V gives CDR1 SQVTM, CDR2 ANQGSEA. The CDR3 sequence is 12 residues long. The J segment lost 3 bases and the V segment lost 6 bases, leaving 3 bases of the junction unmatched. CDR3 DNA: TGCAGCGTGGACAGGGATTACACTGAAGCTTTCTTT. Protein: CSVDRDYTEAFF. Full variable domain (missing parts from reference TRBV29-1 and TRBJ1-1): SAVISQKPSRDICQRGTSLTIQCQVDSQVTMMFWYRQQPGQSLTLIATANQGSEATYESGFVIDKFPISRPNLTFSTLTVSNMSPEDSSIYLCSVDRDYTEAFFGQGTRLTVV.

This chain connects TRBV6-2 or TRBV6-3 to TRBJ2-7, with TRBD2 identical over 7 bases. The germline CDR1 and CDR2 sequences are MNHEY and SVGEGT. The CDR3 runs to 14 residues. The ends lost 0 bases at V and 7 bases at J; junction bases unmatched: 6. CDR3 DNA sequence: TGTGCCAGCAGTTACTCGACTAGCTACAGAGAGCAGTACTTC. Protein product: CASSYSTSYREQYF.

CDR3 nucleotide sequence: TGTGCCAGCAGCTTAGGACAGGGAAGGTCCTACGAGCAGTACTTC. It codes for CASSLGQGRSYEQYF. V usage is TRBV7-2 and J usage is TRBJ2-7; TRBD1 matches at 7 bases. The length of the CDR3 is 15 residues. Germline V gene lookup returns CDR1 SGHTA and CDR2 FQGNSA. V trimming: 1 base; J trimming: 1 base; junction bases outside the gene matches: 4.

This chain connects TRBV18 to TRBJ1-4, with 7 nucleotides matching TRBD1. The CDR3 has 15 amino acids. Trimming at V came to 5 bases and at J to 8 bases, leaving 11 bases not matched to a gene. Germline V gene data show CDR1 as KGHSH and CDR2 as LQKENI. The CDR3 DNA reads TGTGCCAGCTCATTGAAGACAGGGTTCGGGGAAAAACTGTTTTTT. Its protein product is CASSLKTGFGEKLFF.

The genes are TRBV7-9 and TRBJ2-3, with TRBD2 matching 9 bases. V trimming: 8 bases; J trimming: 0 bases; junction bases outside the gene matches: 6. The CDR3 length is 15 residues. Germline CDR1 is SEHNR and CDR2 is FQNEAQ (reference sequence). CDR3 nucleotides: TGTGCCAGCGGTATAGCGGGAGTGAGCACAGATACGCAGTATTTT. As protein: CASGIAGVSTDTQYF.

The chain has TRBV18 and TRBJ1-1, with TRBD1 as a possible D gene (6 bases). Trimming took 3 bases from V and 0 from J, leaving 8 bases between them. Germline V CDR1 and CDR2: KGHSH, LQKENI. This CDR3 comprises 14 residues. CDR3 amino acids: CASSPGGLNTEAFF. Written as DNA, the CDR3 is TGTGCCAGCTCACCCGGGGGGCTGAACACTGAAGCTTTCTTT.

The gene calls are TRBV11-3 and TRBJ2-7; 9 bases line up with TRBD2. V dropped 4 bases and J dropped 4; count of bases not matched to a gene: 14. The V gene's germline CDR1 is SGHNT and CDR2 YENEEA. The CDR3 runs to 17 residues. The CDR3 spells CASSSHRLAGRLYEQYF. The DNA of the CDR3 is TGTGCCAGCAGCTCCCACCGGCTAGCGGGACGACTTTACGAGCAGTACTTC.

The chain employs TRBV28 and TRBJ1-3, with D uncertain. Germline CDR1 is MDHEN and CDR2 is SYDVKM. The CDR3 length is 16 residues. Trimming stripped 3 bases from V and 0 bases from J, with 12 bases between. The CDR3, as DNA: TGTGCCAGCAGTTTGGCAGGCACTCTCTCTGGAAACACCATATATTTT. Amino acids: CASSLAGTLSGNTIYF.

The chain links TRBV7-8 to TRBJ1-4; 7 bases agree with TRBD1. Trimming cost V 5 bases and J 0 bases; bases outside gene matches: 0. Germline values: CDR1 SGHVS, CDR2 FQNEAQ. The CDR3 sequence is 14 residues long. Here the CDR3 reads CASSGTATNEKLFF. The DNA for the CDR3 is TGTGCCAGCAGCGGGACAGCAACTAATGAAAAACTGTTTTTT.

V is TRBV3-1 (or the pseudogene TRBV3-2) and J is TRBJ1-1; TRBD1 matches at 8 bases. There are 14 residues in the CDR3. V gave up 5 bases and J gave up 7 bases; unmatched junction bases: 9. The germline V gene has CDR1 LGHDT and CDR2 YNNKEL (reference sequence). CDR3 coding DNA: TGTGCCAGCAGCAAACTTGACAGGGGTCGTGAAGCTTTCTTT. It yields the protein CASSKLDRGREAFF.

This chain joins TRBV5-1 and TRBJ2-3, with TRBD2 identical over 8 bases. Losses at the gene ends were 0 bases for V and 4 bases for J; bases not matched to a gene: 7. There are 16 residues in the CDR3. Per the germline V gene, CDR1 is SGHRS and CDR2 is YFSETQ. The chain's CDR3 is CASSLVTSGASDTQYF. CDR3 nucleotide sequence: TGCGCCAGCAGCTTGGTTACTAGCGGAGCTTCAGATACGCAGTATTTT.

The rearrangement uses TRBV12-3 or TRBV12-4 and TRBJ2-7; 8 bases map to TRBD2. J was trimmed by 5 bases and V by 7 bases; bases with no gene match: 7. This CDR3 contains 13 residues. DNA of the CDR3: TGTGCCAGCACTTTCGGGGGGGCCCACGAGCAGTACTTC. Amino acid sequence: CASTFGGAHEQYF.

This clone was observed once. The chain combines TRBV7-9 with TRBJ1-2; the D is unclear. Germline loops: CDR1 SEHNR, CDR2 FQNEAQ (reference sequence). Trimming took 7 bases from V and 2 from J, leaving 14 bases between them. This CDR3 is 14 amino acids long. The CDR3 coding sequence is TGTGCCAGCACCCGTGGGGAGGCGAACTATGGCTACACCTTC. Amino acids: CASTRGEANYGYTF.

The J gene is TRBJ2-3, the V gene TRBV28; 8 nucleotides agree with TRBD1. Losses at the gene ends were 6 bases for V and 3 bases for J; bases not matched to a gene: 11. Germline CDR1 reads MDHEN; CDR2 reads SYDVKM. The CDR3 loop spans 16 amino acids. The CDR3 DNA sequence: TGTGCCAGCAGAAGCACCGGACAGGGCGTGACAGATACGCAGTATTTT. It specifies CASRSTGQGVTDTQYF.

CDR3 in amino acids: CASSLGGLETQYF. DNA of the CDR3: TGTGCCAGCAGCTTAGGGGGCCTAGAGACCCAGTACTTC. The chain recombines TRBV5-4 with TRBJ2-5; TRBD1 matches 7 bases. The CDR3 totals 13 residues. The germline V gene encodes CDR1 SGHNT and CDR2 YYREEE (reference sequence). The trim removed 2 bases at V and 4 bases at J, leaving 2 bases unmatched.

In this sample, this clone turned up a few times. The chain is built from TRBV9 and TRBJ2-2, with D maybe TRBD2 (6 bases). The V end was cut by 2 bases, the J end by 6 bases, with 8 bases between. Germline CDR1 is SGDLS and CDR2 is YYNGEE. CDR3 length: 13 residues. The CDR3 coding sequence is TGTGCCAGCAGCGTGCGGGATTCCGGGGAGCTGTTTTTT. Residues: CASSVRDSGELFF.

The chain couples TRBV7-9 to TRBJ2-1; 10 nucleotides line up with TRBD2. Germline-derived CDR1 and CDR2 are SEHNR and FQNEAQ (reference sequence). The CDR3 is made up of 15 amino acids. V was pared by 5 bases and J by 8 bases, with 9 bases of the junction left unmatched. The CDR3 loop reads CASSPERGGRDEQFF. The CDR3 nucleotides read TGTGCCAGCAGCCCAGAGCGGGGGGGCAGGGATGAGCAGTTCTTC. The complete variable domain, with remaining parts taken from reference TRBV7-9 and TRBJ2-1, reads DTGVSQNPRHKITKRGQNVTFRCDPISEHNRLYWYRQTLGQGPEFLTYFQNEAQLEKSRLLSDRFSAERPKGSFSTLEIQRTEQGDSAMYLCASSPERGGRDEQFFGPGTRLTVL.

This rearrangement joins TRBV7-9 to TRBJ2-3, with 8 bases identical to TRBD2. This CDR3 region has 14 residues. V shed 3 bases, J shed 3 bases, and the junction held 2 bases outside the gene matches. Germline V CDR1 and CDR2: SEHNR, FQNEAQ (reference sequence). CDR3 in DNA: TGTGCCAGCAGCTTTAAGCGGGGGACAGATACGCAGTATTTT. It codes for CASSFKRGTDTQYF.

V usage is TRBV5-6 and J usage is TRBJ2-6, with D maybe TRBD2 (6 bases). The CDR3 length is 13 residues. The germline gives CDR1 SGHDT, CDR2 YYEEEE. V was shortened by 4 bases and J by 11 bases, with 13 bases between the two germline ends. CDR3 bases: TGTGCCAGCAGCCGGCGGGACTCCTACGTCCTGACTTTC. This encodes CASSRRDSYVLTF. Using reference TRBV5-6 and TRBJ2-6 for the parts outside the CDR3, the full variable domain is DAGVTQSPTHLIKTRGQQVTLRCSPKSGHDTVSWYQQALGQGPQFIFQYYEEEERQRGNFPDRFSGHQFPNYSSELNVNALLLGDSALYLCASSRRDSYVLTFGAGSRLTVL.

The chain is built from TRBV10-3 and TRBJ2-7, with D possibly matching TRBD2 (6 bases). The length of the CDR3 is 16 residues. V lost 0 bases and J lost 2, with 14 bases in between. The germline V gene encodes CDR1 ENHRY and CDR2 SYGVKD. The CDR3: CAISESLGEVAYEQYF. In DNA form, the CDR3 reads TGTGCCATCAGTGAGTCGCTAGGGGAGGTTGCCTACGAGCAGTACTTC.

The chain joins TRBV11-2 to TRBJ2-7; 13 positions agree with TRBD2. The CDR3 is made up of 16 amino acids. Unmatched junction bases numbered 7, after V lost 5 bases and J lost 3 bases. Per germline, CDR1 SGHAT and CDR2 FQNNGV. CDR3 in DNA: TGTGCCAGCAGCCCAGTAGGGACTAGCGGGGTCTACGAGCAGTACTTC. It translates to CASSPVGTSGVYEQYF.

The chain links TRBV9 to TRBJ2-7, with 10 bases identical to TRBD2. The CDR3 is 15 residues long. V shed 0 bases, J shed 4 bases, and the junction held 4 bases outside the gene matches. Looked up from germline, CDR1 is SGDLS and CDR2 is YYNGEE. CDR3 protein: CASSVDTSGMYEQYF. In nucleotides, the CDR3 is TGTGCCAGCAGCGTAGACACTAGCGGGATGTACGAGCAGTACTTC.

V gene TRBV5-4 combines with J gene TRBJ2-1; D gene unclear. Germline CDR1 reads SGHNT; CDR2 reads YYREEE (reference sequence). Trimming took 4 bases from V and 7 from J, leaving 12 bases between them. The CDR3 spans 13 residues. Written as DNA, the CDR3 is TGTGCCAGCAGCCTGGTTCAACTGAATGAGCAGTTCTTC. Its translation: CASSLVQLNEQFF. Variable domain in full (rest from reference TRBV5-4 and TRBJ2-1): ETGVTQSPTHLIKTRGQQVTLRCSSQSGHNTVSWYQQALGQGPQFIFQYYREEENGRGNFPPRFSGLQFPNYSSELNVNALELDDSALYLCASSLVQLNEQFFGPGTRLTVL.

The chain employs TRBV7-3 and TRBJ2-3, with 15 positions matching TRBD2. CDR3 length equals 17 residues. Germline V gives CDR1 SGHTA, CDR2 FQGTGA. V was pared by 6 bases and J by 4 bases, with 8 bases of the junction left unmatched. Written as DNA, the CDR3 is TGTGCCAGCAGTGGACTAGCGGGAGGGCCGATTTCAGATACGCAGTATTTT. Its protein is CASSGLAGGPISDTQYF. Full variable domain (rest looked up from reference TRBV7-3 and TRBJ2-3): GAGVSQTPSNKVTEKGKYVELRCDPISGHTALYWYRQSLGQGPEFLIYFQGTGAADDSGLPNDRFFAVRPEGSVSTLKIQRTERGDSAVYLCASSGLAGGPISDTQYFGPGTRLTVL.

The V and J genes are TRBV5-1 and TRBJ2-5; 7 bases map to TRBD2. J was trimmed by 4 bases and V by 4 bases; bases with no gene match: 7. Looked up from germline, CDR1 is SGHRS and CDR2 is YFSETQ. The CDR3 runs 14 residues. DNA for the CDR3: TGCGCCAGCAGCAAAGCGGGAATCGTAGAGACCCAGTACTTC. Amino acids: CASSKAGIVETQYF.